The TCR beta chain under discussion was sequenced for a study of blood T cell repertoires in COVID-19. Background on the study: Samples of COVID-19 (acute and convalescent) were obtained from the United States, Italy and Spain.

Some clones are missing from TCRdb's copy, which holds only in-frame ones; the method was immunoSEQ multiplex PCR. Of around 140,000 clones in the sample, just under 85% are singletons; the top ten hold around 3.7%. Trimming removed 5 bases from V and 2 bases from J, with 12 bases in between. CDR3 length: 14 amino acids. Germline CDR1 is SGHAT and CDR2 is FQNNGV. The sequence derives from a woman aged 45-60 years with acute COVID-19. The J gene is TRBJ2-5, the V gene TRBV11-2, with TRBD1 as a possible D gene (6 bases). Sequencing used PBMCs or T cells enriched from blood (not recorded which). Here the CDR3 reads CASSQLGQQETQYF. As DNA, the CDR3 is TGTGCCAGCAGCCAGCTAGGACAGCAAGAGACCCAGTACTTC.